The clone carrying this T cell receptor (beta chain) has just a few counts. Its antigen is not identified. CDR1 and CDR2 (germline): SEHNR, FQNEAQ (reference sequence). The CDR3 spans 16 residues. V lost 6 bases to trimming and J lost 4 bases; unmatched junction nucleotides: 10. This sample was included in a study of post-analysis software for immune sequencing data. Study observations and caveats: There were five or six TRBV segments more frequent in patients than controls, and TRBV5-6, TRBV5-1 and TRBV20-1 were among them.

Prepared TCR beta cDNA libraries contained unique molecular identifiers. TCRdb re-analysed the PCR reads in MiXCR, keeping a single row per CDR3 protein. The sample contains roughly 670,000 distinct CDR3 sequences, 55% to 60% of which appear only once. The clonotype was recovered from a girl under 10 years old with multiple sclerosis. This chain uses TRBV7-9 with TRBJ1-2; 11 bases fit TRBD1. The sequenced material came from blood. CDR3 DNA sequence: TGTGCCAGCAGTCAACAGGCCGGGACAGGGGGCTATGGCTACACCTTC. It yields the protein CASSQQAGTGGYGYTF.